The rows below give T cell receptor beta chains drawn from one sample of a study of beta chain features in type 1 diabetes. This table comes from immunoSEQ multiplex PCR, and its TCRdb copy is limited to in-frame clones, with some not included. Of 130,000 or so clones in the sample, 16% are singletons; the top ten hold roughly 2.5%. Sequenced input: central memory CD4+ T cells from blood. The receptors originated from a man under 40 with type 1 diabetes. The CDR3 runs from the conserved cysteine through the conserved F or W. The D gene is left open where the match is weak. Size values are once, few and many counts, or a class for expanded clones, and some rows have none.

v_gene: TRBV29-1; abundance: .; j_gene: TRBJ2-5; d_gene: .; CDR3nt: TGCAGCGTTGGAGCAGGGTACGGTGAGACCCAGTACTTC; CDR3aa: CSVGAGYGETQYF
v_gene: TRBV25-1; abundance: .; j_gene: TRBJ1-6; d_gene: TRBD1; CDR3nt: TGTGCCAGCAGTGAATACAGGGGGGAGAATTCACCCCTCCACTTT; CDR3aa: CASSEYRGENSPLHF
v_gene: TRBV5-1; abundance: few; j_gene: TRBJ1-1; d_gene: .; CDR3nt: TGCGCCAGCAGCCCTGACAGTCCTCTTTTACTTGAACGGCTAGATTTT; CDR3aa: CASSPDSPLLLERLDF
v_gene: TRBV6-1; abundance: many; j_gene: TRBJ2-7; d_gene: TRBD1; CDR3nt: TGTGCCAGCACCCGACAGGGACCTTCCTACGAGCAGTACTTC; CDR3aa: CASTRQGPSYEQYF
v_gene: TRBV5-4; abundance: few; j_gene: TRBJ2-5; d_gene: .; CDR3nt: TGTGCCAGCAGCTTGAGTGGCTACCAAGAGACCCAGTACTTC; CDR3aa: CASSLSGYQETQYF
v_gene: TRBV7-8; abundance: .; j_gene: TRBJ2-6; d_gene: .; CDR3nt: TGTGCCAGCAGCTTAGACAGGGTTTTCTCTGGGGCCAACGTCCTGACTTTC; CDR3aa: CASSLDRVFSGANVLTF
v_gene: TRBV29-1; abundance: .; j_gene: TRBJ1-5; d_gene: .; CDR3nt: TGCAGCGTTGTAGTCAGGTTCGGTCAGCCCCAGCATTTT; CDR3aa: CSVVVRFGQPQHF
v_gene: TRBV7-3; abundance: few; j_gene: TRBJ2-2; d_gene: .; CDR3nt: TGTGCCAGCAGCCCGAAGGTGGGCGGGGAGCTGTTTTTT; CDR3aa: CASSPKVGGELFF
v_gene: TRBV7-7; abundance: .; j_gene: TRBJ2-5; d_gene: .; CDR3nt: TGTGCCAGCAGCTACGGTGAAGAGACCCAGTACTTC; CDR3aa: CASSYGEETQYF
v_gene: TRBV29-1; abundance: .; j_gene: TRBJ2-7; d_gene: .; CDR3nt: TGCAGCGTTGGTATAGGGAACTACGAGCAGTACTTC; CDR3aa: CSVGIGNYEQYF
v_gene: TRBV9; abundance: few; j_gene: TRBJ2-3; d_gene: .; CDR3nt: TGTGCCAGCAGCGCTCTGGTGGAACCTAGCACAGATACGCAGTATTTT; CDR3aa: CASSALVEPSTDTQYF
v_gene: TRBV5-4; abundance: .; j_gene: TRBJ2-1; d_gene: .; CDR3nt: TGTGCCAGCAGCCCCGACCAGGCCTACAATGAGCAGTTCTTC; CDR3aa: CASSPDQAYNEQFF
v_gene: TRBV29-1; abundance: .; j_gene: TRBJ2-3; d_gene: TRBD2; CDR3nt: TGCAGCGGCTGCCTAGCGGTGGGAGATACGCAGTATTTT; CDR3aa: CSGCLAVGDTQYF
v_gene: TRBV5-6; abundance: .; j_gene: TRBJ2-7; d_gene: .; CDR3nt: TGTGCCAGCAGCTTTCTTTCGGGTTTATACGAGCAGTACTTC; CDR3aa: CASSFLSGLYEQYF
v_gene: TRBV27; abundance: .; j_gene: TRBJ2-2; d_gene: TRBD2; CDR3nt: TGTGCCAGCAGTCCGGGACTAGCGGTCAACACCGGGGAGCTGTTTTTT; CDR3aa: CASSPGLAVNTGELFF
v_gene: TRBV25-1; abundance: .; j_gene: TRBJ2-5; d_gene: TRBD2; CDR3nt: TGTGCCAGCAGTGAATCGACGGGACTAGCGGAAGAGACCCAGTACTTC; CDR3aa: CASSESTGLAEETQYF
v_gene: TRBV14; abundance: .; j_gene: TRBJ2-7; d_gene: .; CDR3nt: TGTGCCAGCAGCCAGAGGGGTTTTAACTACGAGCAGTACTTC; CDR3aa: CASSQRGFNYEQYF
v_gene: TRBV11-2; abundance: few; j_gene: TRBJ1-2; d_gene: .; CDR3nt: TGTGCCAGCAGCTCCCTCGGAAGCTACACCTTC; CDR3aa: CASSSLGSYTF
v_gene: TRBV6-5; abundance: .; j_gene: TRBJ1-1; d_gene: TRBD1; CDR3nt: TGTGCCAGCAGTACAGGGGAGAACACTGAAGCTTTCTTT; CDR3aa: CASSTGENTEAFF
v_gene: TRBV10-3; abundance: .; j_gene: TRBJ2-5; d_gene: .; CDR3nt: TGTGCCATCAGTCGGCAGGACCTGTACCAAGAGACCCAGTACTTC; CDR3aa: CAISRQDLYQETQYF
v_gene: TRBV7-2; abundance: few; j_gene: TRBJ2-1; d_gene: TRBD2; CDR3nt: TGTGCCAGCAGCTCGGGACTATCCAATGAGCAGTTCTTC; CDR3aa: CASSSGLSNEQFF
v_gene: TRBV7-9; abundance: few; j_gene: TRBJ2-7; d_gene: TRBD1; CDR3nt: TGTGCCAGCAGCTCCTGGAAGGACAGGGGAACCTACGAGCAGTACTTC; CDR3aa: CASSSWKDRGTYEQYF
v_gene: TRBV20-1; abundance: .; j_gene: TRBJ2-7; d_gene: .; CDR3nt: TGCAGTGCTACCGGACCCGGCGAGCAGTACTTC; CDR3aa: CSATGPGEQYF
v_gene: TRBV2; abundance: .; j_gene: TRBJ2-2; d_gene: .; CDR3nt: TGTGCCAGCAGTGTGAAGAGGGGGAGAGGGGAGCTGTTTTTT; CDR3aa: CASSVKRGRGELFF
v_gene: TRBV5-1; abundance: few; j_gene: TRBJ2-7; d_gene: .; CDR3nt: TGCGCCAGCAGCTTGGTGACGGCTCGCGAGCAGTACTTC; CDR3aa: CASSLVTAREQYF
v_gene: TRBV19; abundance: .; j_gene: TRBJ1-5; d_gene: .; CDR3nt: TGTGCCAGTACCGACGAGAGGGATCAGCCCCAGCATTTT; CDR3aa: CASTDERDQPQHF
v_gene: TRBV19; abundance: .; j_gene: TRBJ2-5; d_gene: TRBD2; CDR3nt: TGTGCCAGTAGTCCCGGGACTAGCTTAACGGAGACCCAGTACTTC; CDR3aa: CASSPGTSLTETQYF
v_gene: TRBV10-3; abundance: .; j_gene: TRBJ2-2; d_gene: .; CDR3nt: TGTGCCATCAGTGAGTTGGGGCCGAACACCGGGGAGCTGTTTTTT; CDR3aa: CAISELGPNTGELFF
v_gene: TRBV5-6; abundance: .; j_gene: TRBJ2-7; d_gene: .; CDR3nt: TGTGCCAGCAGCTCGGGACTGACCTACGAGCAGTACTTC; CDR3aa: CASSSGLTYEQYF
v_gene: TRBV7-2; abundance: few; j_gene: TRBJ2-6; d_gene: TRBD1; CDR3nt: TGTGCCAGCAGCTTATATGGGACAGCTGGGGCCAACGTCCTGACTTTC; CDR3aa: CASSLYGTAGANVLTF
v_gene: TRBV9; abundance: .; j_gene: TRBJ1-2; d_gene: .; CDR3nt: TGTGCCAGCAGCGTTAGGGACGGCCCCTATGGCTACACCTTC; CDR3aa: CASSVRDGPYGYTF
v_gene: TRBV29-1; abundance: .; j_gene: TRBJ2-3; d_gene: .; CDR3nt: TGCAGCATCCGGGACATCCAAGATACGCAGTATTTT; CDR3aa: CSIRDIQDTQYF
v_gene: TRBV27; abundance: .; j_gene: TRBJ2-3; d_gene: .; CDR3nt: TGTGCCAGCAGTTTATGGGGGTCCGAACCCAGCACAGATACGCAGTATTTT; CDR3aa: CASSLWGSEPSTDTQYF
v_gene: TRBV7-9; abundance: few; j_gene: TRBJ2-1; d_gene: .; CDR3nt: TGTGCCAGCAGCGCTACAGGGTCCTCCTACAATGAGCAGTTCTTC; CDR3aa: CASSATGSSYNEQFF
v_gene: TRBV29-1; abundance: few; j_gene: TRBJ2-3; d_gene: TRBD2; CDR3nt: TGCAGCGTTGACAAGCGGGGGAACACAGATACGCAGTATTTT; CDR3aa: CSVDKRGNTDTQYF
v_gene: TRBV9; abundance: few; j_gene: TRBJ1-2; d_gene: .; CDR3nt: TGTGCCAGCAGGGACGGGGGTGATGGCTACACCTTC; CDR3aa: CASRDGGDGYTF
v_gene: TRBV5-4; abundance: .; j_gene: TRBJ2-1; d_gene: TRBD2; CDR3nt: TGTGCCAGCAGCTTGGAGCCCAGCGGGGGGCTTAGCTCCTACAATGAGCAGTTCTTC; CDR3aa: CASSLEPSGGLSSYNEQFF
v_gene: TRBV25-1; abundance: many; j_gene: TRBJ2-3; d_gene: TRBD1; CDR3nt: TGTGCCAGCAGTGGTACAGGGGGAGGTGGCACAGATACGCAGTATTTT; CDR3aa: CASSGTGGGGTDTQYF
v_gene: TRBV7-2; abundance: few; j_gene: TRBJ1-5; d_gene: TRBD1; CDR3nt: TGTGCCAGCAGGCGGACAGGGGTAAATCAGCCCCAGCATTTT; CDR3aa: CASRRTGVNQPQHF
v_gene: TRBV29-1; abundance: few; j_gene: TRBJ1-5; d_gene: .; CDR3nt: TGCAGCGTTGAAGAGGGCGGGTGCAGGGTCGAGAATCAGCCCCAGCATTTT; CDR3aa: CSVEEGGCRVENQPQHF
v_gene: TRBV5-4; abundance: .; j_gene: TRBJ2-7; d_gene: .; CDR3nt: TGTGCCAGCAGCTTGAACTCAGGCGAGCAGTACTTC; CDR3aa: CASSLNSGEQYF
v_gene: TRBV4-1; abundance: .; j_gene: TRBJ2-3; d_gene: .; CDR3nt: TGCGCCAGCAGCCAAGCTCAGGGGCGAGATACGCAGTATTTT; CDR3aa: CASSQAQGRDTQYF
v_gene: TRBV5-6; abundance: many; j_gene: TRBJ1-4; d_gene: .; CDR3nt: TGTGCCAGCACCGGCAACGGAGCAACTAATGAAAAACTGTTTTTT; CDR3aa: CASTGNGATNEKLFF
v_gene: TRBV11-2; abundance: .; j_gene: TRBJ2-5; d_gene: .; CDR3nt: TGTGCCAGCAGTCCACAGGAGTGGGAGACCCAGTACTTC; CDR3aa: CASSPQEWETQYF
v_gene: TRBV5-1; abundance: few; j_gene: TRBJ1-1; d_gene: .; CDR3nt: TGCGCCAGCAGCTTGGATTCGAACACTGAAGCTTTCTTT; CDR3aa: CASSLDSNTEAFF
v_gene: TRBV29-1; abundance: few; j_gene: TRBJ2-5; d_gene: .; CDR3nt: TGCAGCGTTGTACAGCTCCAAGAGACCCAGTACTTC; CDR3aa: CSVVQLQETQYF
v_gene: TRBV4-1; abundance: many; j_gene: TRBJ1-2; d_gene: .; CDR3nt: TGCGCCAGCAGCCAAGATGAGACTACTAACTATGGCTACACCTTC; CDR3aa: CASSQDETTNYGYTF
v_gene: TRBV4-3; abundance: .; j_gene: TRBJ1-2; d_gene: .; CDR3nt: TGCGCCAGCAGCCATGCGGTGGGCCCTAACTATGGCTACACCTTC; CDR3aa: CASSHAVGPNYGYTF
v_gene: TRBV19; abundance: .; j_gene: TRBJ1-1; d_gene: .; CDR3nt: TGTGCCAGTAGTATGATGTTGAACACTGAAGCTTTCTTT; CDR3aa: CASSMMLNTEAFF
v_gene: TRBV9; abundance: .; j_gene: TRBJ2-7; d_gene: .; CDR3nt: TGTGCCAGCAGCGTAGACACAAACTCCTACGAGCAGTACTTC; CDR3aa: CASSVDTNSYEQYF
v_gene: TRBV7-2; abundance: .; j_gene: TRBJ2-5; d_gene: TRBD2; CDR3nt: TGTGCCAGCACTCTAGCGGGGGGGTACCAAGAGACCCAGTACTTC; CDR3aa: CASTLAGGYQETQYF
v_gene: TRBV4-2; abundance: .; j_gene: TRBJ2-6; d_gene: TRBD1; CDR3nt: TGTGCCAGCAGCCAAGTAGCAGCACAGGGGGCGGGTGGGGCCAACGTCCTGACTTTC; CDR3aa: CASSQVAAQGAGGANVLTF
v_gene: TRBV9; abundance: .; j_gene: TRBJ1-1; d_gene: .; CDR3nt: TGTGCCAGCAGCGTAGGCGGGGGCCACACTGAAGCTTTCTTT; CDR3aa: CASSVGGGHTEAFF
v_gene: TRBV7-2; abundance: .; j_gene: TRBJ2-3; d_gene: .; CDR3nt: TGTGCCAGCAGCTTAGCGAGGGAAGATACGCAGTATTTT; CDR3aa: CASSLAREDTQYF
v_gene: TRBV30; abundance: few; j_gene: TRBJ2-3; d_gene: .; CDR3nt: TGTGCCTGGAGGGTGGGAGATACGCAGTATTTT; CDR3aa: CAWRVGDTQYF
v_gene: TRBV5-4; abundance: few; j_gene: TRBJ2-3; d_gene: .; CDR3nt: TGTGCCAGCAGCCCTGGGACGTACCAGGTCCGGTCAGATACGCAGTATTTT; CDR3aa: CASSPGTYQVRSDTQYF